A selection of T cell receptor beta chains follows, all from one sample in a study of shared clonotypes between healthy human individuals. Profiling relied on immunoSEQ multiplex PCR, and the TCRdb table lists in-frame clones only, not all of them. Of 470,000 or so clones in the sample, 60% to 80% were seen once. Sequenced input: PBMCs. These receptor sequences come from a woman aged 40 to 50 in good health. Some clones in this sample may be carry-over from other donors' samples. The conserved cysteine and the conserved F or W are not part of the CDR3 here. Clone size, where shown, is once, few, many, or a class for clones that have expanded.

v_call	clone_size	j_call	cdr3_aa
TRBV30	-	TRBJ1-1	AWGEAEAF
TRBV4-1	-	TRBJ1-1	ASSQLTGTNTEAF
TRBV7-9	once	TRBJ2-3	ASSLRRLAGGAIDTQY
TRBV9	-	TRBJ2-7	ASSVAAVSYEQY
TRBV18	-	TRBJ1-3	ASSPWGEGSSGNTIY
TRBV5-1	-	TRBJ2-7	ASSPWPSGEDEQY
TRBV5-1	-	TRBJ1-2	ASSTGGRYGYT
TRBV7-9	-	TRBJ2-5	ASSSQGSGKETQY
TRBV10-3	-	TRBJ1-2	AITQGGFGFDGYT
TRBV18	-	TRBJ2-1	ASSSQGGSYNEQF
TRBV7-2	-	TRBJ1-4	ASSRSLATNEKLF
TRBV14	-	TRBJ2-3	ASSREGVGTDTQY
TRBV7-8	few	TRBJ1-2	ASSIPTGGNNYGYT
TRBV7-5	-	TRBJ2-7	VRSLGQGVYEQY
TRBV5-1	-	TRBJ2-7	ASNPGTGSHEQY
TRBV29-1	-	TRBJ2-7	SVEGDRPSSYEQY
TRBV9	-	TRBJ2-4	ASSVEERENIQY
TRBV5-8	-	TRBJ1-1	ASSFMGGMNTEAF
TRBV5-4	once	TRBJ2-2	ASSSPGLAEELF
TRBV7-9	-	TRBJ2-5	ASSLDTEETQY
TRBV10-2	-	TRBJ1-4	ASSPPTGEATNEKLF
TRBV19	-	TRBJ2-4	ASSIGVGVKNIQY
TRBV19	-	TRBJ2-3	ASSIAGQSTDTQY
TRBV5-1	-	TRBJ2-7	ASSLALSNSGYEQY
TRBV19	few	TRBJ1-1	ASSVGRDTEAF
TRBV27	-	TRBJ2-3	ASSSGGTDTQY
TRBV5-1	once	TRBJ2-3	ASTSDRGRPDTQY
TRBV6-1	once	TRBJ2-2	ASRSGQGNTGELF
TRBV30	-	TRBJ2-3	AWTPGQDTQY
TRBV29-1	few	TRBJ2-2	SVGQGAGTGELF
TRBV30	-	TRBJ1-2	AWSPGQPGTGYT
TRBV29-1	-	TRBJ2-1	SVDPPGYRVNEQF
TRBV5-8	-	TRBJ2-1	ASSSADSSYNEQF
TRBV6-5	-	TRBJ1-2	ASSRDRHGYT
TRBV11-3	-	TRBJ1-1	ASSSGPNTEAF
TRBV5-1	-	TRBJ2-5	ASSLISSEETQY